A single TCR beta chain is shown here with its context. The source of the sample is a study of blood T cell repertoires in COVID-19. Study-level information: Whether acute or convalescent, the COVID-19 samples came from the United States, Italy and Spain. PBMCs, B-cell-depleted T cells, or T cells were the source of the cDNA or gDNA that made up the material.

Original methodology: How many nucleated cells were present was estimated from reference gene primer amplification. Using immunoSEQ multiplex PCR, the repertoire was profiled, and TCRdb retains in-frame clones only, with some absent. That table supplies the V and J calls and clone size; D and trimming were determined from the DNA. The sample has around 220,000 clones, 70% to 90% seen once. V trimming: 4 bases; J trimming: 0 bases; junction bases outside the gene matches: 10. CDR3 length: 16 amino acids. Germline assignment: CDR1 SGDLS and CDR2 YYNGEE. Sequencing was performed on peripheral blood. The J gene is TRBJ2-7, the V gene TRBV9, with 7 bases lining up with TRBD2. The receptor comes from an elderly woman with acute or convalescent COVID-19. CDR3 in amino acids: CASSPPEASGSYEQYF. The CDR3 DNA reads as TGTGCCAGCAGCCCACCTGAGGCTAGCGGCTCCTACGAGCAGTACTTC.